The 8 T cell receptor beta chains below come from one sample, sequenced in a study of blood T cell repertoires in COVID-19. This table comes from immunoSEQ multiplex PCR, and its TCRdb copy is limited to in-frame clones, with some not included. The sample lists roughly 500,000 clones, 89% occurring once. What was sequenced was peripheral blood. Receptors were obtained from a man younger than 35 with COVID-19, enrolled during active disease.

The chain links TRBV15 to TRBJ2-2; tentative D call: TRBD2 (5 bases). The germline gives CDR1 LNHNV, CDR2 YYDKDF (reference sequence). The CDR3 covers 14 residues. V was clipped by 5 bases and J by 2 bases, with 9 bases between them. The CDR3 coding sequence is TGTGCCACCAGCGTAGAGGGTAACACCGGGGAGCTGTTTTTT. This sequence encodes CATSVEGNTGELFF.

This clone turned up a few times. The rearrangement links TRBV18 to TRBJ2-2, with TRBD2 identical over 10 bases. The germline gives CDR1 KGHSH, CDR2 LQKENI. V shed 2 bases, J shed 7 bases, and the junction held 7 bases outside the gene matches. The CDR3 length is 16 residues. The CDR3 coding sequence is TGTGCCAGCTCACCAAGCCTAGCGGGAGTGTTCGGGGAGCTGTTTTTT. Its protein product is CASSPSLAGVFGELFF.

This clone turned up a few times. This chain links TRBV2 with TRBJ2-5; 9 bases are shared with TRBD2. Trimming at V came to 8 bases and at J to 0 bases, leaving 10 bases not matched to a gene. This CDR3 is 16 amino acids long. Germline lookup yields CDR1 SNHLY and CDR2 FYNNEI. The CDR3 bases are TGTGCCAGCCATTACTCTAGCGGGGTTTACCAAGAGACCCAGTACTTC. It yields the protein CASHYSSGVYQETQYF.

In nucleotides, the CDR3 is TGTGCCAGCAGCCTTACTTCTAGCTTTAGGTACGAGCAGTACTTC. It encodes CASSLTSSFRYEQYF. The chain couples TRBV28 to TRBJ2-7, with D perhaps TRBD2 (5 bases). V lost 6 bases and J lost 4, with 19 bases in between. The length of the CDR3 is 15 residues. Germline assignment: CDR1 MDHEN and CDR2 SYDVKM. The variable domain in full, completed from reference TRBV28 and TRBJ2-7, reads DVKVTQSSRYLVKRTGEKVFLECVQDMDHENMFWYRQDPGLGLRLIYFSYDVKMKEKGDIPEGYSVSREKKERFSLILESASTNQTSMYLCASSLTSSFRYEQYFGPGTRLTVT.

The chain carries TRBV13 and TRBJ2-1, with 8 bases identical to TRBD2. CDR3 length equals 15 residues. Germline lookup yields CDR1 PRHDT and CDR2 FYEKMQ (reference sequence). V shed 5 bases, J shed 7 bases, and the junction held 10 bases outside the gene matches. CDR3 coding DNA: TGTGCCAGCAGCCCCGGGGGGGCAGGGTTGAATGAGCAGTTCTTC. As protein: CASSPGGAGLNEQFF. The variable domain in full, with the rest retrieved from reference TRBV13 and TRBJ2-1, is AAGVIQSPRHLIKEKRETATLKCYPIPRHDTVYWYQQGPGQDPQFLISFYEKMQSDKGSIPDRFSAQQFSDYHSELNMSSLELGDSALYFCASSPGGAGLNEQFFGPGTRLTVL.

V is TRBV5-4 and J is TRBJ2-2, with D hard to call. CDR3 size: 12 residues. Trimming removed 4 bases at V and 3 bases at J, with 4 bases between. The germline V gene encodes CDR1 SGHNT and CDR2 YYREEE (reference sequence). CDR3 amino acids: CASSLDTGELFF. As DNA, the CDR3 is TGTGCCAGCAGCCTCGACACCGGGGAGCTGTTTTTT.

This chain connects TRBV24-1 to TRBJ2-7; 8 positions match TRBD1. J lost 4 bases, V lost 9 bases, and 13 bases had no gene match. The CDR3 covers 15 residues. Germline-derived CDR1 and CDR2 are KGHDR and SFDVKD. The CDR3 here is CATSTDRGFWYEQYF. Written as DNA, the CDR3 is TGTGCCACCTCGACCGACAGGGGCTTTTGGTACGAGCAGTACTTC.

V and J are TRBV6-5 and TRBJ2-5; possibly TRBD1 for D (6 bases). The CDR3 extends over 13 amino acids. Trimming removed 5 bases at V and 2 bases at J, with 9 bases between. Per germline, CDR1 MNHEY and CDR2 SVGAGI. The CDR3 sequence is CASSRQVQETQYF. DNA of the CDR3: TGTGCCAGCAGTCGACAGGTACAAGAGACCCAGTACTTC.